These 13 T cell receptor beta chains share one sample of origin, sequenced in a study of OX40 agonist ivuxolimab in advanced cancers. Library prep was done by the immunoSEQ multiplex PCR assay. TCRdb limited this immuneACCESS table to in-frame rearrangements with V and J called. A share of clones is missing; checked studies link under half to unresolved V genes, and the rest is unexplained. This sample comprises around 70,000 clones, 85% to 95% of them detected only once. 4.5% to 7.5% of the sample is in the top ten clones. The material was CD4+ or CD8+ T cells sorted from blood, obtained in a trial of the OX40 agonist ivuxolimab. The origin of the receptors is an adult with an advanced solid tumor such as melanoma, head and neck, liver or kidney cancer.

The chain joins TRBV15 to TRBJ2-7, with D tentatively TRBD2 (6 bases). Trimming stripped 0 bases from V and 3 bases from J, with 12 bases between. This CDR3 region has 15 residues. Germline CDR1 LNHNV, CDR2 YYDKDF (reference sequence). The CDR3 sequence: CATSRDEPGDYEQYF. CDR3 DNA: TGTGCCACCAGCAGAGATGAACCGGGAGACTACGAGCAGTACTTC. The whole variable domain, remainder taken from reference TRBV15 and TRBJ2-7, is DAMVIQNPRYQVTQFGKPVTLSCSQTLNHNVMYWYQQKSSQAPKLLFHYYDKDFNNEADTPDNFQSRRPNTSFCFLDIRSPGLGDTAMYLCATSRDEPGDYEQYFGPGTRLTVT.

The chain couples TRBV27 to TRBJ2-7; D call uncertain. Per the germline V gene, CDR1 is MNHEY and CDR2 is SMNVEV (reference sequence). V was clipped by 2 bases and J by 3 bases, with 14 bases between them. This CDR3 spans 15 amino acids. The CDR3 is CASSLRFWGFYEQYF. As DNA, the CDR3 is TGTGCCAGCAGTTTAAGGTTCTGGGGATTCTACGAGCAGTACTTC.

The chain joins TRBV7-8 to TRBJ2-1; 7 bases align to TRBD2. The germline V gene has CDR1 SGHVS and CDR2 FQNEAQ. Germline trimming cut 0 bases from V and 3 bases from J; bases unmatched to any gene: 2. The CDR3 totals 15 residues. This CDR3 reads CASSLAGLFYNEQFF. The CDR3 DNA reads TGTGCCAGCAGCTTAGCGGGACTATTCTACAATGAGCAGTTCTTC.

This chain uses TRBV27 with TRBJ2-3, with D perhaps matching TRBD1 (5 bases). This CDR3 is 13 amino acids long. Germline V gene sequence: CDR1 MNHEY, CDR2 SMNVEV (reference sequence). The germline V and J ends were trimmed by 5 bases and 4 bases, with 10 bases remaining between them. In DNA form, the CDR3 reads TGTGCCAGCAGTCTTGGACACCCAGATACGCAGTATTTT. Translated, it gives CASSLGHPDTQYF.

The chain is built from TRBV27 and TRBJ2-3, with no clear D. Germline V CDR1 and CDR2: MNHEY, SMNVEV (reference sequence). The CDR3 extends over 14 amino acids. Trimming cost V 5 bases and J 0 bases, with 9 bases left between them. The CDR3 loop is CASSPGWSTDTQYF. DNA of the CDR3: TGTGCCAGCAGTCCCGGATGGAGCACAGATACGCAGTATTTT.

V and J are TRBV9 and TRBJ2-2; tentative D call: TRBD1 (6 bases). Germline lookup yields CDR1 SGDLS and CDR2 YYNGEE. The V and J ends lost 5 bases and 5 bases respectively, with 7 bases between them. The CDR3 runs to 12 residues. The CDR3: CASRQGTGELFF. The CDR3, as DNA: TGTGCCAGCAGACAGGGTACCGGGGAGCTGTTTTTT.

This sequence joins TRBV5-1 and TRBJ2-2, with D perhaps TRBD2 (6 bases). The CDR3 extends over 15 amino acids. The ends were cut back, 0 bases at V and 5 bases at J, with 11 bases in the middle. The germline gives CDR1 SGHRS, CDR2 YFSETQ. The CDR3 here is CASSLEEGMTGELFF. The DNA for the CDR3 is TGCGCCAGCAGCTTGGAGGAGGGGATGACCGGGGAGCTGTTTTTT.

The V and J genes are TRBV30 and TRBJ1-1, with 10 nucleotides matching TRBD1. Germline CDR1 reads GTSNPN; CDR2 reads SVGIG (reference sequence). The length of the CDR3 is 14 residues. J gave up 6 bases and V 3 bases, and 7 bases lay outside the gene matches. CDR3 sequence: CAWRWGQGISEAFF. CDR3 in DNA: TGTGCCTGGAGGTGGGGACAGGGGATATCTGAAGCTTTCTTT. Full variable domain (rest looked up from reference TRBV30 and TRBJ1-1): SQTIHQWPATLVQPVGSPLSLECTVEGTSNPNLYWYRQAAGRGLQLLFYSVGIGQISSEVPQNLSASRPQDRQFILSSKKLLLSDSGFYLCAWRWGQGISEAFFGQGTRLTVV.

The chain couples TRBV19 to TRBJ1-1; D is possibly TRBD1 (5 bases). The V end lost 7 bases, the J end lost 8 bases, and 11 bases lay between the germline ends. This CDR3 region has 11 residues. CDR1 is LNHDA and CDR2 is SQIVND in the germline V gene (reference sequence). CDR3 residues: CASNQGPEAFF. CDR3 DNA sequence: TGTGCCAGTAACCAGGGTCCGGAAGCTTTCTTT.

The V and J genes are TRBV6-1 and TRBJ2-7, with 8 bases matching TRBD1. CDR3 size: 14 residues. V lost 3 bases and J lost 4; bases outside the gene matches: 5. Germline assignment: CDR1 MNHNS and CDR2 SASEGT. CDR3 sequence reads: CASSDRGQGYEQYF. The DNA of the CDR3 is TGTGCCAGCAGTGACCGAGGACAGGGTTACGAGCAGTACTTC.

CDR3 sequence: CASSSQGADEQYF. CDR3 in DNA: TGTGCCAGCAGCTCCCAGGGGGCGGACGAGCAGTACTTC. The chain joins TRBV7-2 to TRBJ2-7; 8 bases line up with TRBD1. The CDR3 totals 13 residues. In germline, CDR1 is SGHTA, CDR2 FQGNSA. V dropped 4 bases and J dropped 5; count of bases not matched to a gene: 4.

There are a few counts of this clone. This chain joins TRBV7-9 and TRBJ1-5; D not certain. V lost 5 bases to trimming and J lost 0 bases, with 11 bases between them. The V gene's germline CDR1 is SEHNR and CDR2 FQNEAQ (reference sequence). The CDR3 is 15 amino acids. CDR3 sequence reads: CASSLDGYSNQPQHF. The CDR3 region has the DNA TGTGCCAGCAGCCTAGACGGGTATAGCAATCAGCCCCAGCATTTT.

The chain joins TRBV11-2 to TRBJ2-1, with 12 bases that match TRBD2. Germline-derived CDR1 and CDR2 are SGHAT and FQNNGV. The length of the CDR3 is 17 residues. The J segment lost 7 bases and the V segment lost 0 bases, leaving 7 bases of the junction unmatched. CDR3 nucleotide sequence: TGTGCCAGCAGCTTAGATAGGGAACTAGCGGGAGGTAATGAGCAGTTCTTC. It yields the protein CASSLDRELAGGNEQFF.